The 2 T cell receptor beta chains presented below share a single source sample, sequenced in a study of blood T cells in healthy people across ages. Primed by a sample-barcoded 5' primer and a J-beta primer mix, a second PCR proceeded for 7 to 11 cycles. TCRdb used MiXCR to reprocess the 5' RACE reads, holding one entry per CDR3 protein. The sample carries about 620,000 distinct CDR3 sequences, 40% to 65% recorded once. The specimen was blood. These receptor sequences come from an elderly woman in good health.

This clonotype has a handful of counts. The junction departs from germline at one end; a sequencing error may be responsible. The rearrangement joins TRBV3-1 to TRBJ2-5; perhaps TRBD2 as D (5 bases). The CDR3 extends over 14 amino acids. The germline V gene has CDR1 LGHDT and CDR2 YNNKEL (reference sequence). CDR3 nucleotide sequence: TGTGCCAGCAACCAAGTAAGGAGGCTTGCGGCCCAGTACTTC. It encodes CASNQVRRLAAQYF.

This clonotype was counted at least ten times. V gene TRBV7-2 combines with J gene TRBJ2-1, with 9 bases identical to TRBD2. With V trimmed by 6 bases and J by 3 bases, 6 bases remained unmatched. There are 15 residues in the CDR3. The germline CDR1 and CDR2 sequences are SGHTA and FQGNSA. The CDR3 spells CASSSGLANYNEQFF. CDR3 nucleotide sequence: TGTGCCAGCAGTTCCGGACTAGCGAACTACAATGAGCAGTTCTTC.